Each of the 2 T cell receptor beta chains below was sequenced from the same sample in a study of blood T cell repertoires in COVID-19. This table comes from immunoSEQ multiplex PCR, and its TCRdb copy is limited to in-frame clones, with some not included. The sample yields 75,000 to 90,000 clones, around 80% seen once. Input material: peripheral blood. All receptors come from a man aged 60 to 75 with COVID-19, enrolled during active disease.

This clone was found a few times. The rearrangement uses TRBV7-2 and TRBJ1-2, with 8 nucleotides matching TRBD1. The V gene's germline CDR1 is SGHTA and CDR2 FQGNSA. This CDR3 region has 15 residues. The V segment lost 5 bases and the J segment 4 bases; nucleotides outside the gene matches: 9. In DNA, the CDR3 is TGTGCCAGCAGCACAGGGGGGGCTCAGGGCTATGGCTACACCTTC. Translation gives CASSTGGAQGYGYTF. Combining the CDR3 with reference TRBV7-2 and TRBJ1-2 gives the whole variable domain GAGVSQSPSNKVTEKGKDVELRCDPISGHTALYWYRQSLGQGLEFLIYFQGNSAPDKSGLPSDRFSAERTGGSVSTLTIQRTQQEDSAVYLCASSTGGAQGYGYTFGSGTRLTVV.

CDR3 coding DNA: TGTGCCAGCAGTGAAGCGACCCAGGTCGAGCAGTACTTC. This gives the protein CASSEATQVEQYF. This chain uses TRBV6-1 with TRBJ2-7; D is uncertain. The CDR3 extends over 13 amino acids. Germline loops: CDR1 MNHNS, CDR2 SASEGT. V was shortened by 0 bases and J by 6 bases, with 9 bases between the two germline ends.